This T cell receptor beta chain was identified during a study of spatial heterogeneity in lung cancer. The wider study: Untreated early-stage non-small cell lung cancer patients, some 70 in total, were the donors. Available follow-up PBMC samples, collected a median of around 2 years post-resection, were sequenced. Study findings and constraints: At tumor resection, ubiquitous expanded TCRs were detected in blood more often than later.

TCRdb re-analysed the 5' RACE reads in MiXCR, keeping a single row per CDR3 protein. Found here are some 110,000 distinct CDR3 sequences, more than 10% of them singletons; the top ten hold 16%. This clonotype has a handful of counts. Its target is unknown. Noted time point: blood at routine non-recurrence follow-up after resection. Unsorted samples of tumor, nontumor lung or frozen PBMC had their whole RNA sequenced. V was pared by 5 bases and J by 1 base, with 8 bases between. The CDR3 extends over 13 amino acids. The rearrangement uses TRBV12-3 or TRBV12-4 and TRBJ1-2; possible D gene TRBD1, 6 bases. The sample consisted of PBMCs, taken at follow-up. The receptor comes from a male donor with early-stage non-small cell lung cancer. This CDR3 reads CASSTGSNYGYTF. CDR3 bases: TGTGCCAGCAGTACAGGGAGTAACTATGGCTACACCTTC.